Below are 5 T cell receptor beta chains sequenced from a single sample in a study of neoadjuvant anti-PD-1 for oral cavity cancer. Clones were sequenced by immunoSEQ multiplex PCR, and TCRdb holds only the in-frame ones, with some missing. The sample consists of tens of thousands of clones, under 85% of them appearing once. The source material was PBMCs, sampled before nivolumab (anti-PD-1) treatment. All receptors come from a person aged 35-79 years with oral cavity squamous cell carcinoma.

CDR3 DNA: TGTGCCAGCAGCTTGGACGGGGGCTATTCACCCCTCCACTTT. Protein product: CASSLDGGYSPLHF. The genes are TRBV5-5 and TRBJ1-6; tentatively, D is TRBD1 (6 bases). The V gene lost 0 bases and the J gene lost 8 bases, with 9 bases spanning the gap. CDR1 is SGHKS and CDR2 is YYEKEE in the germline V gene (reference sequence). The CDR3 extends over 14 amino acids.

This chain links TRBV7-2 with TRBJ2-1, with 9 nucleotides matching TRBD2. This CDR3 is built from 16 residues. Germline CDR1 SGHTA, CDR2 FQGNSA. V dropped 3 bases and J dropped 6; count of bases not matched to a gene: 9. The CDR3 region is CASSFPLSGGLNEQFF. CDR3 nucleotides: TGTGCCAGCAGCTTCCCTCTTAGCGGGGGCCTCAATGAGCAGTTCTTC. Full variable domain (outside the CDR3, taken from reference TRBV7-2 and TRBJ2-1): GAGVSQSPSNKVTEKGKDVELRCDPISGHTALYWYRQSLGQGLEFLIYFQGNSAPDKSGLPSDRFSAERTGGSVSTLTIQRTQQEDSAVYLCASSFPLSGGLNEQFFGPGTRLTVL.

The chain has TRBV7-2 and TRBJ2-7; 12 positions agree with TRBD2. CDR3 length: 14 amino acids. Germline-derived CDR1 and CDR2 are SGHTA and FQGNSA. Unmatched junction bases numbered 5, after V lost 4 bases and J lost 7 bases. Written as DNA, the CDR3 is TGTGCCAGCAGCTCCCCGGGACTAGCGGGTGAGCAGTACTTC. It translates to CASSSPGLAGEQYF.

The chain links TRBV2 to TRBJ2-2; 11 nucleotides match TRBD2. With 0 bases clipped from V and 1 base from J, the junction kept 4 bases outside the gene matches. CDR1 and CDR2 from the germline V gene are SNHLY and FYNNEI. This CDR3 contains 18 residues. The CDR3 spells CASSEAWLAGGNTGELFF. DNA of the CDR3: TGTGCCAGCAGTGAAGCTTGGCTAGCGGGAGGGAACACCGGGGAGCTGTTTTTT.

The CDR3 region has the DNA TGTGCCAGCAGCTCACTCCGCCTGGGGAACTCAAACAATGAGCAGTTCTTC. Its protein is CASSSLRLGNSNNEQFF. The chain carries TRBV11-2 and TRBJ2-1; D remains ambiguous. The CDR3 consists of 17 residues. The germline V gene encodes CDR1 SGHAT and CDR2 FQNNGV. Trimming shortened V by 4 bases and J by 5 bases, and 21 bases separated the two germline ends.